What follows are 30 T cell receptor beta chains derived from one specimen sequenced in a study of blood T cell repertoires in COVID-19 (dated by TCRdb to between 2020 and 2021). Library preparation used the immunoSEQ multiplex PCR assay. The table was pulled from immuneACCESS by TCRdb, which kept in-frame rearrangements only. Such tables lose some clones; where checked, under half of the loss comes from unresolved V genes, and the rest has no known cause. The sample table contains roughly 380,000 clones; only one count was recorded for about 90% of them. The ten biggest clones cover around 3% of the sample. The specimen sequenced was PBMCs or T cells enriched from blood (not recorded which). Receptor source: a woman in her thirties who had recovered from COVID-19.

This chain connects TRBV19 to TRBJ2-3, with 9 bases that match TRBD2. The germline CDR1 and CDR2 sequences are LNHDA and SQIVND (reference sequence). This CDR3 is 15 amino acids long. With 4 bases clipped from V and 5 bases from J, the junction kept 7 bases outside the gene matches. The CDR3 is CASSKLAGGVDTQYF. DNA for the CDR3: TGTGCCAGTAGTAAACTAGCGGGTGGAGTAGATACGCAGTATTTT.

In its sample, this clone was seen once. CDR3 in DNA: TGTGCCAGTAGTTTGACCTTAGCGGGGACTCCTTACAATGAGCAGTTCTTC. It yields the protein CASSLTLAGTPYNEQFF. The chain combines TRBV19 with TRBJ2-1; 8 bases fit TRBD2. In germline, CDR1 is LNHDA, CDR2 SQIVND (reference sequence). CDR3 size: 17 residues. Trimming took 5 bases from V and 4 from J; bases not matched to a gene: 13.

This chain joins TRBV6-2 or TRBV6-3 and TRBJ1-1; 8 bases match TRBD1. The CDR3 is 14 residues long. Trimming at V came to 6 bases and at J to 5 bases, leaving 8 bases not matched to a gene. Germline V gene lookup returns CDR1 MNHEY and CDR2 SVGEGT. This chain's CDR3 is CASSSTGGRTEAFF. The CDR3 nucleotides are TGTGCCAGCAGCTCTACAGGGGGAAGGACTGAAGCTTTCTTT.

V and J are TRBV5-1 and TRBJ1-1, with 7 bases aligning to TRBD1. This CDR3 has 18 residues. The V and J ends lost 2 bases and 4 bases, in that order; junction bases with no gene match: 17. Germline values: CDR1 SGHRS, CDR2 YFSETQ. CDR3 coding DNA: TGCGCCAGCAGCTTAACAGGGGTTCAACCCCGCAGGGGCACTGAAGCTTTCTTT. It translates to CASSLTGVQPRRGTEAFF. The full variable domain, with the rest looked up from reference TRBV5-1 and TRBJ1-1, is KAGVTQTPRYLIKTRGQQVTLSCSPISGHRSVSWYQQTPGQGLQFLFEYFSETQRNKGNFPGRFSGRQFSNSRSEMNVSTLELGDSALYLCASSLTGVQPRRGTEAFFGQGTRLTVV.

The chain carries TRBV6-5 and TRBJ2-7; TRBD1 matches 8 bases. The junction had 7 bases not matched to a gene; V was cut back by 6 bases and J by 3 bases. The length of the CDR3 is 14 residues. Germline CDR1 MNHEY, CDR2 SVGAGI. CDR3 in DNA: TGTGCCAGCAGACCCAGACAGGGGAACTACGAGCAGTACTTC. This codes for CASRPRQGNYEQYF.

The CDR3 protein is CASSSAGTVNEKLFF. CDR3 in DNA: TGTGCCAGCAGCTCCGCCGGGACAGTTAATGAAAAACTGTTTTTT. The rearrangement joins TRBV5-8 to TRBJ1-4; 7 nucleotides line up with TRBD1. The V gene end was trimmed by 3 bases and the J gene end by 4 bases; junction bases not matched to a gene: 6. Germline V CDR1 and CDR2: SGHTS, YDEGEE. The CDR3 runs 15 residues. The full variable domain, its missing parts supplied by reference TRBV5-8 and TRBJ1-4, is EAGVTQSPTHLIKTRGQQATLRCSPISGHTSVYWYQQALGLGLQFLLWYDEGEERNRGNFPPRFSGRQFPNYSSELNVNALELEDSALYLCASSSAGTVNEKLFFGSGTQLSVL.

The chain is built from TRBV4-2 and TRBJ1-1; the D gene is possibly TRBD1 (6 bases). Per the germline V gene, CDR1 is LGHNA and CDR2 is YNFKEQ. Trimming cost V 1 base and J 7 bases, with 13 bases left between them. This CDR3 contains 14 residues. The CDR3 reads CASSQVGQGSEAFF. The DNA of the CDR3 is TGTGCCAGCAGCCAAGTAGGGCAGGGGAGTGAAGCTTTCTTT.

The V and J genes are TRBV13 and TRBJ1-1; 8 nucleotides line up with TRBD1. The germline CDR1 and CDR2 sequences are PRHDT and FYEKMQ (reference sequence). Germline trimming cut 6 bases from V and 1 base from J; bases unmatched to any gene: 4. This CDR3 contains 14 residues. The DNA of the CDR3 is TGTGCCAGCAGTTTGGACAGGGAGAACACTGAAGCTTTCTTT. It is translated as CASSLDRENTEAFF.

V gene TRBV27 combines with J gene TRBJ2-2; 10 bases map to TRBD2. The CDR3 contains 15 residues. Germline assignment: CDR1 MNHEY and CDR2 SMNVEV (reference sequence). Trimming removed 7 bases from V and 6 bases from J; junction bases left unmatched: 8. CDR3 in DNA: TGTGCCAGCAACCCCCTAGCGGGAGTGGCCGGGGAGCTGTTTTTT. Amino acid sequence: CASNPLAGVAGELFF.

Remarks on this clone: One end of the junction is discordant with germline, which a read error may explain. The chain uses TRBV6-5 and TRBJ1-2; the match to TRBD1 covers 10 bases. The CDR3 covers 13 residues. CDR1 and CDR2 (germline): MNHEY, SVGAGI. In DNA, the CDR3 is TGTGCCAGCAGTCCCTCGGGGACAGGGGTGATAACTTTC. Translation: CASSPSGTGVITF.

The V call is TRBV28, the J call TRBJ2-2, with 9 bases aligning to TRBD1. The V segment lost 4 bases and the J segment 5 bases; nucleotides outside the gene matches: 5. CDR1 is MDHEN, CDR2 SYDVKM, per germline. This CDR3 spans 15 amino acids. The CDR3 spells CASSSIGTGTGELFF. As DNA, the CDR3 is TGTGCCAGCAGTTCCATAGGGACAGGGACCGGGGAGCTGTTTTTT. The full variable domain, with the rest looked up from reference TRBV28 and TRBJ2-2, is DVKVTQSSRYLVKRTGEKVFLECVQDMDHENMFWYRQDPGLGLRLIYFSYDVKMKEKGDIPEGYSVSREKKERFSLILESASTNQTSMYLCASSSIGTGTGELFFGEGSRLTVL.

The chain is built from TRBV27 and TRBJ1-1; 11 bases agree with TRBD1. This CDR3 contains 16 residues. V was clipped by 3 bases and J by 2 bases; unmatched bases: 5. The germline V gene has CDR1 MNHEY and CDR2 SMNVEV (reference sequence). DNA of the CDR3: TGTGCCAGCAGTTTTATCGGGACAGGGGGAAACACTGAAGCTTTCTTT. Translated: CASSFIGTGGNTEAFF.

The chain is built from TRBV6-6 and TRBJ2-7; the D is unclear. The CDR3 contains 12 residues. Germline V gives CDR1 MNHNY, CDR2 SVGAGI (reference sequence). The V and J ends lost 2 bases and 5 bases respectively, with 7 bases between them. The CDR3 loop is CASSYPYNEQYF. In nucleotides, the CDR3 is TGTGCCAGCAGTTACCCTTACAACGAGCAGTACTTC.

CDR3 residues: CASSTGTGGKDTQYF. The CDR3, as DNA: TGTGCCAGCAGCACCGGGACAGGGGGCAAAGATACGCAGTATTTT. The chain combines TRBV5-8 with TRBJ2-3, with 12 bases aligning to TRBD1. In germline, CDR1 is SGHTS, CDR2 YDEGEE. There are 15 residues in the CDR3. V lost 4 bases to trimming and J lost 5 bases; unmatched junction nucleotides: 5.

The CDR3 DNA is TGTGCCATCCGGGACAGATACAATGAGCAGTTCTTC. It yields the protein CAIRDRYNEQFF. The chain employs TRBV28 and TRBJ2-1, with TRBD1 matching 7 bases. V lost 10 bases and J lost 4; bases outside the gene matches: 4. This CDR3 has 12 residues. From germline, CDR1 is MDHEN and CDR2 SYDVKM.

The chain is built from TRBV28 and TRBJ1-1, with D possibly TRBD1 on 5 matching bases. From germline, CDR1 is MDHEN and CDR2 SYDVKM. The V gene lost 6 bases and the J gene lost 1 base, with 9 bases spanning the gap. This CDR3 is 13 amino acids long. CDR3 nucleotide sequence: TGTGCCAGCAGCGGACAACCGAACACTGAAGCTTTCTTT. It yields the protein CASSGQPNTEAFF.

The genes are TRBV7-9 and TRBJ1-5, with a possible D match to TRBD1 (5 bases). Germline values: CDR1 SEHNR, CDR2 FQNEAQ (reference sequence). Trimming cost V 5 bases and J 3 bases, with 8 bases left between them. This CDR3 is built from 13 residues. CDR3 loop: CASSMTDNQPQHF. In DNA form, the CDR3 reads TGTGCCAGCAGCATGACAGACAATCAGCCCCAGCATTTT. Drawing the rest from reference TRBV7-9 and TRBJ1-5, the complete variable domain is DTGVSQNPRHKITKRGQNVTFRCDPISEHNRLYWYRQTLGQGPEFLTYFQNEAQLEKSRLLSDRFSAERPKGSFSTLEIQRTEQGDSAMYLCASSMTDNQPQHFGDGTRLSIL.

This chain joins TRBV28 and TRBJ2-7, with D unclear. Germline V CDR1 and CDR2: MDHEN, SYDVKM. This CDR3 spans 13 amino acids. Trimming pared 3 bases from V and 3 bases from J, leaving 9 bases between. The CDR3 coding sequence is TGTGCCAGCAGTTTGAACAAATACTACGAGCAGTACTTC. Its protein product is CASSLNKYYEQYF.

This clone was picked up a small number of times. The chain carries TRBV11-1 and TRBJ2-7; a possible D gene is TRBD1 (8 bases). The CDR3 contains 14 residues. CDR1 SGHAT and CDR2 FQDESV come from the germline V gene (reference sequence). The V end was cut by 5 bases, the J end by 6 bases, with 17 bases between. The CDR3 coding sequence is TGTGCCAGCAGCCATACAGGGGGGGCCCGCGAGCAGTACTTC. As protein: CASSHTGGAREQYF.

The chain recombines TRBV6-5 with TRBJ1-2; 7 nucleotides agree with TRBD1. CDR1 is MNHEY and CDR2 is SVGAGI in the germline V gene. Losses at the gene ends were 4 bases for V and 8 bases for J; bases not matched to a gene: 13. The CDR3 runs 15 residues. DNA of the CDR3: TGTGCCAGCAGTTCCCCCGCAGGGGGAAAAGGCGGCTACACCTTC. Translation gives CASSSPAGGKGGYTF.

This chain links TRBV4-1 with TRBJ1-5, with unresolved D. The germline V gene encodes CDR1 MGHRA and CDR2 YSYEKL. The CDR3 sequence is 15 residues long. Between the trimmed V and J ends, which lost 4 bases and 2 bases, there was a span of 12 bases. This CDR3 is CASSPAGSGNQPQHF. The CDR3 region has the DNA TGCGCCAGCAGCCCCGCGGGTTCGGGCAATCAGCCCCAGCATTTT.

The CDR3 bases are TGTGCCAGCAGCTTAGGACAGGCTTACAATGAGCAGTTCTTC. Translation gives CASSLGQAYNEQFF. J is TRBJ2-1 and V is TRBV11-2, with D perhaps matching TRBD1 (6 bases). V gave up 1 base and J gave up 4 bases, with 8 bases separating them. CDR1 is SGHAT and CDR2 is FQNNGV in the germline V gene. The CDR3 length is 14 residues.

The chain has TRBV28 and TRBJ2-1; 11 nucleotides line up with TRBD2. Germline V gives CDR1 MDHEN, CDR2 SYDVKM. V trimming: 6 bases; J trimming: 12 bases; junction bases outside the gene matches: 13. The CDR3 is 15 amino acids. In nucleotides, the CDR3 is TGTGCCAGCAGCCCCTCCATAGCGGGAGGGCCGCTGCAGTTCTTC. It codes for CASSPSIAGGPLQFF.

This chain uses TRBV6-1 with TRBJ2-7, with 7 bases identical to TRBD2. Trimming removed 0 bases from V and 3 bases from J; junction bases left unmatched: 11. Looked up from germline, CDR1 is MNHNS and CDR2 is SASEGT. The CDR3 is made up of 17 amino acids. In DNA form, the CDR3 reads TGTGCCAGCAGTGAAGCGCTTCGGCTAGCGGAGTTCTACGAGCAGTACTTC. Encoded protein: CASSEALRLAEFYEQYF.

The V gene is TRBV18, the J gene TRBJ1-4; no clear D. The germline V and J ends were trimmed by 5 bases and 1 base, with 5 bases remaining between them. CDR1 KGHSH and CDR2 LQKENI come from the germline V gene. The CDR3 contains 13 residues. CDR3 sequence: CASSGRTNEKLFF. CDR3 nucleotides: TGTGCCAGCTCAGGGCGAACTAATGAAAAACTGTTTTTT. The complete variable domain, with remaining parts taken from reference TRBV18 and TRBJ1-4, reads NAGVMQNPRHLVRRRGQEARLRCSPMKGHSHVYWYRQLPEEGLKFMVYLQKENIIDESGMPKERFSAEFPKEGPSILRIQQVVRGDSAAYFCASSGRTNEKLFFGSGTQLSVL.

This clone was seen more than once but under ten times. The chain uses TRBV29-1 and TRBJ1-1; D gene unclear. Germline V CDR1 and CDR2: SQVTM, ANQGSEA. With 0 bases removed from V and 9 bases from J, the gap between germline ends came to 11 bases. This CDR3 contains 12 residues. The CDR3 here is CSVEDLTPKAFF. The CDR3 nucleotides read TGCAGCGTTGAAGATCTAACCCCCAAAGCTTTCTTT.

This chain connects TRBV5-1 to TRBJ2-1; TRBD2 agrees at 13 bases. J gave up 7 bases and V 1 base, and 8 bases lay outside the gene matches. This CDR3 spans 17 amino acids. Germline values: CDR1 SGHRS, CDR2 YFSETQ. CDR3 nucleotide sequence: TGCGCCAGCAGCTTGACACTAGCGGGAGGGTATCGTAATGAGCAGTTCTTC. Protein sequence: CASSLTLAGGYRNEQFF. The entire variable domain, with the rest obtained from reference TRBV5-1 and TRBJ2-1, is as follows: KAGVTQTPRYLIKTRGQQVTLSCSPISGHRSVSWYQQTPGQGLQFLFEYFSETQRNKGNFPGRFSGRQFSNSRSEMNVSTLELGDSALYLCASSLTLAGGYRNEQFFGPGTRLTVL.

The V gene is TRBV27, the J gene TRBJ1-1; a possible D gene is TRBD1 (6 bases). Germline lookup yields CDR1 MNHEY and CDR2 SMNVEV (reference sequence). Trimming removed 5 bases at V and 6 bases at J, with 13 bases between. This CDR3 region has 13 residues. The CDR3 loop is CASSITGNSEAFF. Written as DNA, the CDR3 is TGTGCCAGCAGTATTACAGGGAATTCTGAAGCTTTCTTT.

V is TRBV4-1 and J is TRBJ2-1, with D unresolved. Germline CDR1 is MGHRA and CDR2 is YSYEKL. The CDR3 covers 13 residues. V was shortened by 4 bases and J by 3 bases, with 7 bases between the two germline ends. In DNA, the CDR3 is TGCGCCAGCAGCCCGACATACTACAATGAGCAGTTCTTC. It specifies CASSPTYYNEQFF.

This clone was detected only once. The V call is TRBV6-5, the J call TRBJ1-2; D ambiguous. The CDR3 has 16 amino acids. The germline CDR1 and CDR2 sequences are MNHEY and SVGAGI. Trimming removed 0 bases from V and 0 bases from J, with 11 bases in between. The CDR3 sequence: CASSYSPNNPNYGYTF. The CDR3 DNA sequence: TGTGCCAGCAGTTACTCGCCAAACAACCCTAACTATGGCTACACCTTC.